Following are 20 T cell receptor beta chains from one sample sequenced in a study of Graves' ophthalmopathy and Graves' hyperthyroidism. The authors amplified TCR beta CDR3 regions, and they did so from RNA transcripts for repertoire sequencing. Second-round multiplex PCR followed a first-round RT-PCR using HTBI primers. MiXCR, run by TCRdb on the multiplex PCR reads, gives a single entry per CDR3 protein. The table has around 520,000 distinct CDR3 sequences, 35% to 40% seen once. Material: peripheral blood or thyroid tissue (not recorded which). These receptor sequences come from an adult man with Graves' hyperthyroidism.

This clonotype was seen a few times. V is TRBV11-3 and J is TRBJ2-7, with 8 bases aligning to TRBD1. CDR3 size: 16 residues. Germline assignment: CDR1 SGHNT and CDR2 YENEEA. Losses at the gene ends were 4 bases for V and 0 bases for J; bases not matched to a gene: 8. The CDR3 loop is CASSSPGQALSYEQYF. Written as DNA, the CDR3 is TGTGCCAGCAGCTCACCGGGACAGGCTCTCTCCTACGAGCAGTACTTC.

This clonotype has only a few counts. The V call is TRBV20-1, the J call TRBJ2-5; TRBD2 matches 7 bases. The germline gives CDR1 DFQATT, CDR2 SNEGSKA (reference sequence). The CDR3 loop spans 13 amino acids. Trimming removed 0 bases from V and 3 bases from J; junction bases left unmatched: 1. CDR3 in amino acids: CSARDLAEETQYF. CDR3 nucleotides: TGCAGTGCTAGAGATCTAGCGGAAGAGACCCAGTACTTC.

This chain connects TRBV7-3 to TRBJ1-5; no definite D call. The CDR3 is 15 residues long. The V and J ends lost 6 bases and 0 bases respectively, with 12 bases between them. The germline V gene has CDR1 SGHTA and CDR2 FQGTGA. The CDR3 DNA is TGTGCCAGCAGTTTGCGGGAAATTAGCAATCAGCCCCAGCATTTT. Protein: CASSLREISNQPQHF.

The CDR3 here is CAWSGTSGPSSYEQYF. The CDR3 nucleotides read TGTGCCTGGAGCGGGACTAGCGGACCTAGCTCCTACGAGCAGTACTTC. This chain joins TRBV7-9 and TRBJ2-7; the match to TRBD2 covers 11 bases. V was clipped by 11 bases and J by 0 bases; unmatched bases: 12. The CDR3 spans 16 residues. Germline V gene lookup returns CDR1 SEHNR and CDR2 FQNEAQ (reference sequence).

The rearrangement links TRBV20-1 to TRBJ2-7; TRBD2 is a possible D gene (6 bases). Germline CDR1 and CDR2: DFQATT and SNEGSKA (reference sequence). The CDR3 sequence is 14 residues long. With 0 bases removed from V and 4 bases from J, the gap between germline ends came to 13 bases. The CDR3 DNA reads TGCAGTGCTAGAGATCCCCGGGAGTCATACGAGCAGTACTTC. Protein sequence: CSARDPRESYEQYF.

About this clonotype: With a much larger clone just one base away, this may be a read error. V gene TRBV5-8 combines with J gene TRBJ1-6, with no clear D. The CDR3 has 15 residues. The germline V and J ends were trimmed by 1 base and 6 bases, with 11 bases remaining between them. The V gene's germline CDR1 is SGHTS and CDR2 YDEGEE. In nucleotides, the CDR3 is TGTGCCAGCAGCTTGTCGGTTTTGGGTAATTCACCCCTCCACTTT. This sequence encodes CASSLSVLGNSPLHF.

As concerns this clonotype: Possible read error: a much larger clone is one base away. The CDR3 bases are TGTGCCAGCAGTGGAACAGGGGGCGAGCAGTACTTC. As protein: CASSGTGGEQYF. This chain connects TRBV6-1 to TRBJ2-7; 8 bases agree with TRBD1. The length of the CDR3 is 12 residues. Germline V gene data show CDR1 as MNHNS and CDR2 as SASEGT. V shed 4 bases and J 6 bases; nucleotides not matched to a gene: 2.

The chain combines TRBV2 with TRBJ1-4; possible D gene TRBD1, 5 bases. Deletions cut 3 bases from V and 4 bases from J, with 15 bases between. This CDR3 is 16 amino acids long. Germline V lookup: CDR1 SNHLY, CDR2 FYNNEI. CDR3 nucleotides: TGTGCCAGCAGTGATCTAACAGGAATCGGTAATGAAAAACTGTTTTTT. It is translated as CASSDLTGIGNEKLFF. The whole variable domain, filled in from reference TRBV2 and TRBJ1-4, reads EPEVTQTPSHQVTQMGQEVILRCVPISNHLYFYWYRQILGQKVEFLVSFYNNEISEKSEIFDDQFSVERPDGSNFTLKIRSTKLEDSAMYFCASSDLTGIGNEKLFFGSGTQLSVL.

This clonotype was found many times. In DNA, the CDR3 is TGTGCCAGCAGTTTCTCTATCGGTCGGTCACCCCTCCACTTT. As protein: CASSFSIGRSPLHF. This chain uses TRBV12-3 or TRBV12-4 with TRBJ1-6; D gene unclear. The V gene lost 3 bases and the J gene lost 10 bases, with 13 bases spanning the gap. The CDR3 covers 14 residues.

This clonotype was observed a few times. A junction boundary mismatches the germline segment, possibly from a read error. V is TRBV5-1 and J is TRBJ2-5, with 10 bases fitting TRBD2. The CDR3 is 15 amino acids. Germline V CDR1 and CDR2: SGHRS, YFSETQ. The CDR3 here is CASSLIAGGGETQYF. CDR3 in DNA: TGTGCCAGCAGCTTGATAGCGGGGGGTGGGGAGACCCAGTACTTC.

The V and J genes are TRBV2 and TRBJ2-7, with 11 bases fitting TRBD1. Trimming cost V 9 bases and J 7 bases; bases outside gene matches: 5. The CDR3 length is 12 residues. Looked up from germline, CDR1 is SNHLY and CDR2 is FYNNEI. This CDR3 is CARADRGREQYF. The DNA for the CDR3 is TGTGCCAGAGCGGACAGGGGGCGTGAGCAGTACTTC. Variable domain in full (rest from reference TRBV2 and TRBJ2-7): EPEVTQTPSHQVTQMGQEVILRCVPISNHLYFYWYRQILGQKVEFLVSFYNNEISEKSEIFDDQFSVERPDGSNFTLKIRSTKLEDSAMYFCARADRGREQYFGPGTRLTVT.

The V gene is TRBV5-6, the J gene TRBJ2-7, with 7 bases matching TRBD1. V lost 4 bases, J lost 3 bases, and 7 bases stayed unmatched. The CDR3 runs to 14 residues. Germline CDR1 and CDR2: SGHDT and YYEEEE. CDR3 protein: CASSDTWDSYEQYF. DNA of the CDR3: TGTGCCAGCAGCGATACCTGGGACAGCTACGAGCAGTACTTC.

This clonotype was counted ten times or more. The V gene is TRBV9, the J gene TRBJ2-7; 7 positions match TRBD1. In germline, CDR1 is SGDLS, CDR2 YYNGEE. The junction had 11 bases not matched to a gene; V was cut back by 3 bases and J by 2 bases. The CDR3 spans 16 residues. DNA of the CDR3: TGTGCCAGCAGCGGCTTCACCGGGACAGACCCCTACGAGCAGTACTTC. It specifies CASSGFTGTDPYEQYF.

The chain employs TRBV29-1 and TRBJ2-5, with 7 bases that match TRBD2. The last part of the DNA fits TRBJ2-1 better; the J call may be wrong. Germline assignment: CDR1 SQVTM and CDR2 ANQGSEA. The CDR3 extends over 18 amino acids. The CDR3, as DNA: TGCAGCGTTGAAGGGGCCGATAACGGGGGGTTTTCGTACAATGAGCAGTTCTTC. Residues: CSVEGADNGGFSYNEQFF.

A note on this clonotype: The conserved phenylalanine or tryptophan is not found at the CDR3 terminus, so this likely reflects a read error. The chain combines TRBV5-6 with TRBJ2-3; 8 bases agree with TRBD1. The length of the CDR3 is 17 residues. Germline CDR1 reads SGHDT; CDR2 reads YYEEEE. V trimming: 4 bases; J trimming: 0 bases; junction bases outside the gene matches: 10. The DNA for the CDR3 is TGTGCCAGCAGCCCTAGACTGGACAGGGCTAGCACAGATACGCAGTATCTT. Its translation: CASSPRLDRASTDTQYL.

The chain carries TRBV7-3 and TRBJ2-3, with 7 bases lining up with TRBD2. CDR1 and CDR2 (germline): SGHTA, FQGTGA. CDR3 length: 15 residues. Trimming cost V 1 base and J 0 bases; bases outside gene matches: 1. CDR3 DNA sequence: TGTGCCAGCAGCTTAAGCGGGAGAAGCACAGATACGCAGTATTTT. Encoded protein: CASSLSGRSTDTQYF.

V is TRBV29-1 and J is TRBJ2-5; 10 bases are a match to TRBD1. The CDR3 covers 13 residues. Germline V gives CDR1 SQVTM, CDR2 ANQGSEA. J lost 6 bases, V lost 6 bases, and 7 bases had no gene match. The CDR3 DNA is TGCAGCGTCGGGACAGGGGTCCGGCAGACCCAGTACTTC. Translating it yields CSVGTGVRQTQYF.

This clonotype was seen only a few times. This chain links TRBV28 with TRBJ1-2; D might be TRBD1 (6 bases). Germline CDR1 and CDR2: MDHEN and SYDVKM. Trimming stripped 8 bases from V and 8 bases from J, with 15 bases between. The CDR3 is 12 amino acids. For the CDR3, the DNA is TGTGCCAGCTCTGGACAGTTTTTCGGCTACACCTTC. Its translation: CASSGQFFGYTF.

About this clonotype itself: One end of the junction fails to match germline, which may point to a read error. V and J are TRBV2 and TRBJ1-2; tentative D call: TRBD1 (6 bases). Germline CDR1 is SNHLY and CDR2 is FYNNEI. The CDR3 spans 11 residues. CDR3 nucleotide sequence: TGTGCCAGCAGTGTCAGGGGTGATGAGCAGTTC. It encodes CASSVRGDEQF.

The rearrangement links TRBV30 to TRBJ1-5, with 10 bases matching TRBD1. The CDR3 consists of 15 residues. The germline V gene encodes CDR1 GTSNPN and CDR2 SVGIG (reference sequence). Unmatched junction bases numbered 9, after V lost 3 bases and J lost 7 bases. In nucleotides, the CDR3 is TGTGCCTGGAGCCGGACAGGGGGAAAGGGCCAGCCCCAGCATTTT. It specifies CAWSRTGGKGQPQHF.